Sequencing of this T cell receptor (beta chain) was carried out in a study of blood T cell repertoires in COVID-19. Across the whole study: The United States, Italy and Spain provided the acute and convalescent COVID-19 samples.

V was cut by 5 bases and J by 6 bases, with 8 bases left in between. The CDR3 sequence is 11 residues long. Germline CDR1 and CDR2: SQVTM and ANQGSEA. Data came from immunoSEQ multiplex PCR; TCRdb stores just in-frame clones and leaves some out. The sample lists almost 500,000 clones; around 85% were seen once. The receptor comes from an older woman who had recovered from COVID-19. Sequencing was carried out using PBMCs or T cells enriched from blood (not recorded which). The chain links TRBV29-1 to TRBJ2-1, with D possibly TRBD2 on 5 matching bases. CDR3 coding DNA: TGCAGCGTTAAAAGCGGCAATGAGCAGTTCTTC. The encoded protein is CSVKSGNEQFF.